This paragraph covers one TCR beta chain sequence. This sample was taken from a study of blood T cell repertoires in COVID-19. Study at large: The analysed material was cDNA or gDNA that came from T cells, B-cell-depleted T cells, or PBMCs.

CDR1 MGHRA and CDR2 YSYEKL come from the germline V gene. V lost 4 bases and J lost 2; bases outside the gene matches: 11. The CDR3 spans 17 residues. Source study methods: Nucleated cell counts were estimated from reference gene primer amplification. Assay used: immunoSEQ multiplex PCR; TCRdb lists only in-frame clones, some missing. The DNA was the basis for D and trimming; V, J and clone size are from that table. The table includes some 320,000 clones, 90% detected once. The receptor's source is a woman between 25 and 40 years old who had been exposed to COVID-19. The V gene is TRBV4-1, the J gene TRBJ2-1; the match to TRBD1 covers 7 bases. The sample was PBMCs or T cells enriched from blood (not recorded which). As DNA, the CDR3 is TGCGCCAGCAGCCTCCGAATGACAGGGACCCCCTACAATGAGCAGTTCTTC. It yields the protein CASSLRMTGTPYNEQFF.